This T cell receptor beta chain originates from a study of T cell responses to AZD1222 COVID-19 vaccine. Regarding the study as a whole: With two AZD1222 doses given, Spike-specific TCR breadth and depth both rose. There were repertoire samples only from the period after the peak T cell response. In a largely white British group with more females than males, clonal diversity was possibly underestimated.

In the case of this clone: Its antigen is not identified.

The assay was immunoSEQ multiplex PCR, and TCRdb's table has in-frame clones only and misses some. The repertoire holds about 72,000 clones, with around 87% as singletons. V lost 3 bases and J 0 bases, leaving 6 bases between the germline ends. Germline CDR1 DFQATT, CDR2 SNEGSKA (reference sequence). The CDR3 length is 13 residues. This chain joins TRBV20-1 and TRBJ1-3; D not certain. Source: peripheral blood, taken on day 0 of AZD1222 vaccination. This receptor was obtained from an adult in good health. CDR3 sequence: CSASVNSGNTIYF. CDR3 in DNA: TGCAGTGCTAGTGTAAACTCTGGAAACACCATATATTTT.